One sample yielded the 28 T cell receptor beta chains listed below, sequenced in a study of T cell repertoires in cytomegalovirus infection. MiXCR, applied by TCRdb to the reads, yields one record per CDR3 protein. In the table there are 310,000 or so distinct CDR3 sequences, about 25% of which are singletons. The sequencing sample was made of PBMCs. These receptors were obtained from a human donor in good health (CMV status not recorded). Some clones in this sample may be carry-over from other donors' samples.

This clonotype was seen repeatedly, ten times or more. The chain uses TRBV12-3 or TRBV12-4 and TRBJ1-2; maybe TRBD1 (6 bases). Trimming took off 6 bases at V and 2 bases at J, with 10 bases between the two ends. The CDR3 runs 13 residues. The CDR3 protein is CASSHDRNYGYTF. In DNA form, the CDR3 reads TGTGCCAGCAGCCATGACAGGAACTATGGCTACACCTTC.

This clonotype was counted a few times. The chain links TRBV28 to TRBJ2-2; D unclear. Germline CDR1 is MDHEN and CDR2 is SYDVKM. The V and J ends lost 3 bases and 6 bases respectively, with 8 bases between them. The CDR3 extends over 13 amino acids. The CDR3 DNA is TGTGCCAGCAGTTTCGGGCCAGCCGGGGAGCTGTTTTTT. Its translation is CASSFGPAGELFF.

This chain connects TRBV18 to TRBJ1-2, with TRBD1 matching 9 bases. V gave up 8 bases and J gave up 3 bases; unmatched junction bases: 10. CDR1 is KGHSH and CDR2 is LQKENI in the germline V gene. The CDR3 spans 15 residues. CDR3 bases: TGTGCCAGCACCCTGGGACAGGGACAAGACTATGGCTACACCTTC. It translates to CASTLGQGQDYGYTF.

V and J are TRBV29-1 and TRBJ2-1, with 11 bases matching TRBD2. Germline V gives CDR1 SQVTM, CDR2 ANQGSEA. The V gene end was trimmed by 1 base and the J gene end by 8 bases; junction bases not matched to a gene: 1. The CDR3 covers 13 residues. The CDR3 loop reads CSVEGLAGYEQFF. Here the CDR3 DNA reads TGCAGCGTTGAAGGACTAGCGGGATATGAGCAGTTCTTC.

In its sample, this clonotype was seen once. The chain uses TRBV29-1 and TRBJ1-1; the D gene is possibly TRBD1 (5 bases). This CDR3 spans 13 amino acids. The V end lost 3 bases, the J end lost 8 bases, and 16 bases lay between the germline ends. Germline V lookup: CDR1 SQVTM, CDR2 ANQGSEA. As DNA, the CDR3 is TGCAGCGTTGAGAAGGGACTGATGACGGAAGCTTTCTTT. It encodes CSVEKGLMTEAFF. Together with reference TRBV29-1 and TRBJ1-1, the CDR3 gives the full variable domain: SAVISQKPSRDICQRGTSLTIQCQVDSQVTMMFWYRQQPGQSLTLIATANQGSEATYESGFVIDKFPISRPNLTFSTLTVSNMSPEDSSIYLCSVEKGLMTEAFFGQGTRLTVV.

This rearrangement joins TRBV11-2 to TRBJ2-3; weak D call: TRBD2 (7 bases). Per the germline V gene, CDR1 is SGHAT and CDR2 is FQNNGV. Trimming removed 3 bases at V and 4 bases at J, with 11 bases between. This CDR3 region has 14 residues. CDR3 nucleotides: TGTGCCAGCAGCTTGGGGGGGCCCCCAGATACGCAGTATTTT. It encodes CASSLGGPPDTQYF.

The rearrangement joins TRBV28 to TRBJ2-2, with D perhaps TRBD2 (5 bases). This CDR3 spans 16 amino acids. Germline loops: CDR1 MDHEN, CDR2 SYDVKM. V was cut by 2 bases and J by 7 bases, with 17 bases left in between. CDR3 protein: CASSLLREGGFGELFF. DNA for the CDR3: TGTGCCAGCAGTTTACTACGGGAAGGTGGTTTCGGGGAGCTGTTTTTT.

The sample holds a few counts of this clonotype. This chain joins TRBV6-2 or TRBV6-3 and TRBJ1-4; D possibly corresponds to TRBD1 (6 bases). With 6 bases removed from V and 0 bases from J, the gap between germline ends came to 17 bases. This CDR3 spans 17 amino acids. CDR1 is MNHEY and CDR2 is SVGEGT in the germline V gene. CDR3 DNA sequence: TGTGCCAGCAGCTTCGACAGGTTACCCGCAACTAATGAAAAACTGTTTTTT. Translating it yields CASSFDRLPATNEKLFF.

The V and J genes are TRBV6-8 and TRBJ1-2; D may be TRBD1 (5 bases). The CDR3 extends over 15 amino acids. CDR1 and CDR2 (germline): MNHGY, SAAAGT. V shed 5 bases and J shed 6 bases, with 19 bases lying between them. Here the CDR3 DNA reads TGTGCCAGCAGTCCAATTAAGCGGGGGAAAGATGGCTACACCTTC. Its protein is CASSPIKRGKDGYTF.

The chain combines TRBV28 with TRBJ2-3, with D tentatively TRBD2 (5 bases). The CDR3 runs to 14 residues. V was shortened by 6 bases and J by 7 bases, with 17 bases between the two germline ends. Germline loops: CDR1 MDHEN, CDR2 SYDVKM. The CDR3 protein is CASSLDRGTNTQYF. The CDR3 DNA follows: TGTGCCAGCAGCCTAGACCGGGGAACGAATACGCAGTATTTT.

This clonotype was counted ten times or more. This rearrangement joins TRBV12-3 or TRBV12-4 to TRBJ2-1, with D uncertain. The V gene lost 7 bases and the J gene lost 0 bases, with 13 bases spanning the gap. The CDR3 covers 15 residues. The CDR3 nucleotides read TGTGCCAGCACCCCTGATCATGACTCCTACAATGAGCAGTTCTTC. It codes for CASTPDHDSYNEQFF.

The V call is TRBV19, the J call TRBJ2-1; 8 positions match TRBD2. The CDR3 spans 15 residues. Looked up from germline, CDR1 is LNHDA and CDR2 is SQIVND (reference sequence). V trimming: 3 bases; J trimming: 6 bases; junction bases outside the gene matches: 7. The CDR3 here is CASSMSGRVGNEQFF. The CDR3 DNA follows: TGTGCCAGTAGTATGAGCGGGAGAGTAGGCAATGAGCAGTTCTTC.

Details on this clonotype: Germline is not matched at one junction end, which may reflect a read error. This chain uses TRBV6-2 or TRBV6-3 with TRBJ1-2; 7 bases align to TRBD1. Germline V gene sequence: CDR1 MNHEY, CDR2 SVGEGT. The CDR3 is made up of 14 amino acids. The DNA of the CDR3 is TGTGTCAGCAGTTACCGGGACAGTGGAGATGGCTACACCTTC. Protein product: CVSSYRDSGDGYTF.

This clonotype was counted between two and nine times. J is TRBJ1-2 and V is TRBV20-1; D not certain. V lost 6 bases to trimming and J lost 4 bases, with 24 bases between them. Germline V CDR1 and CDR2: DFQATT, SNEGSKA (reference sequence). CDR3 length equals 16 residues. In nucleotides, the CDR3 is TGCAGTGCCCCTACCCGCCTCTATTGGGCCCCCTATGGCTACACCTTC. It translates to CSAPTRLYWAPYGYTF.

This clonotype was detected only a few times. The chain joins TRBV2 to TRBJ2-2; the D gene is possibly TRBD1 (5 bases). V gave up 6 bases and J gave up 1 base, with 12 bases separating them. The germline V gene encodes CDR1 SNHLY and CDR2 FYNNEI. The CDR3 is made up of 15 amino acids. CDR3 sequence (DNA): TGTGCCAGCAGAGGGGATACAAGGAACACCGGGGAGCTGTTTTTT. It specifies CASRGDTRNTGELFF.

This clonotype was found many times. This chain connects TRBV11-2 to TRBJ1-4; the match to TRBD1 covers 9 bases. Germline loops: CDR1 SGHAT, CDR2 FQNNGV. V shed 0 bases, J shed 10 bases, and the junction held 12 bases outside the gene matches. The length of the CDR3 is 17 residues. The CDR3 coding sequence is TGTGCCAGCAGCTTAGATTCCGTAACAGGGGGCAAAGGAAAACTGTTTTTT. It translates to CASSLDSVTGGKGKLFF. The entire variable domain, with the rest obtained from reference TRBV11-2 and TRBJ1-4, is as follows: EAGVAQSPRYKIIEKRQSVAFWCNPISGHATLYWYQQILGQGPKLLIQFQNNGVVDDSQLPKDRFSAERLKGVDSTLKIQPAKLEDSAVYLCASSLDSVTGGKGKLFFGSGTQLSVL.

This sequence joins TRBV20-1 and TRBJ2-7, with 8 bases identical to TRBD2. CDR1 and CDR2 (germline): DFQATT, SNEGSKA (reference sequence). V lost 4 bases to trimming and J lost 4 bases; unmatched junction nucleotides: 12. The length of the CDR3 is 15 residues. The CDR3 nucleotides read TGCAGTGCTATCCTTTTGGCTAGCGGGCTGTACGAGCAGTACTTC. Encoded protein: CSAILLASGLYEQYF.

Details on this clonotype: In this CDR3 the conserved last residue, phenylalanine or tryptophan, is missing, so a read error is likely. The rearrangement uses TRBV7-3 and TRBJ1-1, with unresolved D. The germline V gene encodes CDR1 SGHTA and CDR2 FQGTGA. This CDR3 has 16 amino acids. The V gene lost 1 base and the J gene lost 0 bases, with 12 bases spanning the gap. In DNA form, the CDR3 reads TGTGCCAGCAGCTTAAGTGGAGGACCCTTGAACACTGAAGCTTTCTGT. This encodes CASSLSGGPLNTEAFC.

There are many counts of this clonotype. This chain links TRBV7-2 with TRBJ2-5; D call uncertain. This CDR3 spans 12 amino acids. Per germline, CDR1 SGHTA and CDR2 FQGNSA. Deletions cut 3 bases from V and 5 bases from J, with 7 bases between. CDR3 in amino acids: CASSFLSETQYF. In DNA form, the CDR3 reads TGTGCCAGCAGCTTCCTCTCTGAGACCCAGTACTTC.

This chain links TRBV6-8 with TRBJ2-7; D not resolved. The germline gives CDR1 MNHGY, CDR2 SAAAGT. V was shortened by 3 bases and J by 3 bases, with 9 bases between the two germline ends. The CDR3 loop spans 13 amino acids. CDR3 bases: TGTGCCAGCAGTTATGCACAGAACTACGAGCAGTACTTC. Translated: CASSYAQNYEQYF.

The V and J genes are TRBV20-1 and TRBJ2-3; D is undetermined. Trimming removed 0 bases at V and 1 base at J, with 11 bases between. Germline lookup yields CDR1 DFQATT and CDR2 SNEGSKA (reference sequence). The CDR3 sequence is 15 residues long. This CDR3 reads CSARDRVSGTDTQYF. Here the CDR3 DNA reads TGCAGTGCTAGAGATCGGGTTTCAGGCACAGATACGCAGTATTTT.

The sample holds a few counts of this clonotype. CDR3 bases: TGTGCCAGCAGTGGCCGACAGGGGTCAACCTACGAGCAGTACTTC. Its protein product is CASSGRQGSTYEQYF. This chain connects TRBV25-1 to TRBJ2-7; 8 bases line up with TRBD1. CDR3 length equals 15 residues. V shed 4 bases, J shed 2 bases, and the junction held 7 bases outside the gene matches. From germline, CDR1 is MGHDK and CDR2 SYGVNS.

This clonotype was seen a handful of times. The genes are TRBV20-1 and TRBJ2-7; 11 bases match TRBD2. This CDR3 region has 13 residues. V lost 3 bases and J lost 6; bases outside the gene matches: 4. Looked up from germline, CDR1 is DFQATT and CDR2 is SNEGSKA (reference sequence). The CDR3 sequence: CSASLAGGGEQYF. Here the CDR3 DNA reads TGCAGTGCTAGTCTAGCGGGAGGAGGCGAGCAGTACTTC.

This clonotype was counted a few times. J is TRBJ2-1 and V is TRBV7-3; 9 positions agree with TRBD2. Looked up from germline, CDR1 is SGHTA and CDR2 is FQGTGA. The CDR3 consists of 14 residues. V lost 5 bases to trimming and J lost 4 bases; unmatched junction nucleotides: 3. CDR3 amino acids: CASSPSGVYNEQFF. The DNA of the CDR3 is TGTGCCAGCAGCCCTAGCGGGGTATACAATGAGCAGTTCTTC.

The CDR3 spells CSARLWGGNTGELFF. CDR3 DNA sequence: TGCAGTGCCCGCTTGTGGGGAGGGAACACCGGGGAGCTGTTTTTT. The genes are TRBV20-1 and TRBJ2-2, with a possible D match to TRBD2 (6 bases). Germline CDR1 and CDR2: DFQATT and SNEGSKA (reference sequence). The V gene lost 6 bases and the J gene lost 1 base, with 15 bases spanning the gap. The CDR3 consists of 15 residues.

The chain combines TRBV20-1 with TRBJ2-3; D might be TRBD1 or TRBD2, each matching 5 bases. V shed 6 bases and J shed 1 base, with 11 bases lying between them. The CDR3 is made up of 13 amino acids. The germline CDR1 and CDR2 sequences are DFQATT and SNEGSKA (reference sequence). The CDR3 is CSAEGFGTDTQYF. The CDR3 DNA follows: TGCAGTGCCGAGGGGTTTGGCACAGATACGCAGTATTTT.

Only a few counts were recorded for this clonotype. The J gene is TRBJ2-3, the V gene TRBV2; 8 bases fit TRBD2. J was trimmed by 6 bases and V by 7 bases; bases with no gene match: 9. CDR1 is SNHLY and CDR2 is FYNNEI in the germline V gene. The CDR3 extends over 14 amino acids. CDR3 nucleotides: TGTGCCAGCACTGGGAGCGGGAGAGGTGATACGCAGTATTTT. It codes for CASTGSGRGDTQYF.

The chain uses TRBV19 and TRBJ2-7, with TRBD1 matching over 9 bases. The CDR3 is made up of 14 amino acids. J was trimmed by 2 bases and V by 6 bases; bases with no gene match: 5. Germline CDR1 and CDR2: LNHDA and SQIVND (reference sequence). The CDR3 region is CASRDRGYPYEQYF. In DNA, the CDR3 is TGTGCCAGTAGGGACAGGGGATATCCCTACGAGCAGTACTTC.